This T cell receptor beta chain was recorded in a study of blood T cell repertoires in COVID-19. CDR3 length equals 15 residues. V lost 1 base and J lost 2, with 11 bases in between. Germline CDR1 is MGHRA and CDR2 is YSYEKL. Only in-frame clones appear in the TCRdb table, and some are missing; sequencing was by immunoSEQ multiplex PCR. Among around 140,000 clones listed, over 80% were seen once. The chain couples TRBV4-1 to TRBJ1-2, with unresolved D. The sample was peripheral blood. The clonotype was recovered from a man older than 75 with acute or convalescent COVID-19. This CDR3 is CASSQAGNGNYGYTF. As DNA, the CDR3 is TGCGCCAGCAGCCAAGCAGGTAATGGCAACTATGGCTACACCTTC.